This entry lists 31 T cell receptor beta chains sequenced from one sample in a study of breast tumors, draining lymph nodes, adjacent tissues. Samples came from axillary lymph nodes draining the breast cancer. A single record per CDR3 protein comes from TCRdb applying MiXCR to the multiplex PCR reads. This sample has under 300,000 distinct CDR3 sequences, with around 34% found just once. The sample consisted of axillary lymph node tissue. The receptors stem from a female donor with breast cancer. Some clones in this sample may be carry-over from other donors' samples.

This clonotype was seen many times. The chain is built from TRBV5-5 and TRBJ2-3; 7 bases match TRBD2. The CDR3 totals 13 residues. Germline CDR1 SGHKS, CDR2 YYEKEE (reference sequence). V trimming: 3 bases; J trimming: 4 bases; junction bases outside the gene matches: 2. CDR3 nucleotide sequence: TGTGCCAGCAGCTGGGGAGGGGCAGATACGCAGTATTTT. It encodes CASSWGGADTQYF. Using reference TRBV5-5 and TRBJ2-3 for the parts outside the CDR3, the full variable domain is DAGVTQSPTHLIKTRGQQVTLRCSPISGHKSVSWYQQVLGQGPQFIFQYYEKEERGRGNFPDRFSARQFPNYSSELNVNALLLGDSALYLCASSWGGADTQYFGPGTRLTVL.

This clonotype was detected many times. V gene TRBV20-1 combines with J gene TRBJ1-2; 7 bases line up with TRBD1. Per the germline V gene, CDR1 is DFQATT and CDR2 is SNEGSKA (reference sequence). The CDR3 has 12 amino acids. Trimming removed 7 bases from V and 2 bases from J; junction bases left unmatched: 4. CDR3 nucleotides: TGCAGTGTCTGGGACAGAAACTATGGCTACACCTTC. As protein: CSVWDRNYGYTF.

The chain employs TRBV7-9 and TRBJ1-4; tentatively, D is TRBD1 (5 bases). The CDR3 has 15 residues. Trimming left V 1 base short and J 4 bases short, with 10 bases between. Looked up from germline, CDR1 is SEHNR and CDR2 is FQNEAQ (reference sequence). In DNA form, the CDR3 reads TGTGCCAGCAGCTTAGGGGGGACCGATAATGAAAAACTGTTTTTT. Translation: CASSLGGTDNEKLFF. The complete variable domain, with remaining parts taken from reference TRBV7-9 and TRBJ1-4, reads DTGVSQNPRHKITKRGQNVTFRCDPISEHNRLYWYRQTLGQGPEFLTYFQNEAQLEKSRLLSDRFSAERPKGSFSTLEIQRTEQGDSAMYLCASSLGGTDNEKLFFGSGTQLSVL.

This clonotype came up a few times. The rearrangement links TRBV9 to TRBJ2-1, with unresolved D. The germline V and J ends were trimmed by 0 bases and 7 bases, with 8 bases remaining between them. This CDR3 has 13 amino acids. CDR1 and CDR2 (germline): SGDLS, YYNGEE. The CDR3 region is CASSVVPINEQFF. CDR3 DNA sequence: TGTGCCAGCAGCGTAGTCCCTATTAATGAGCAGTTCTTC.

CDR3 sequence: CASSPTSGVYNEQFF. The CDR3 DNA reads TGTGCCAGCAGTCCGACTAGCGGAGTCTACAATGAGCAGTTCTTC. The chain links TRBV6-1 to TRBJ2-1, with TRBD2 identical over 9 bases. Losses at the gene ends were 5 bases for V and 3 bases for J; bases not matched to a gene: 5. The germline CDR1 and CDR2 sequences are MNHNS and SASEGT. CDR3 length: 15 residues.

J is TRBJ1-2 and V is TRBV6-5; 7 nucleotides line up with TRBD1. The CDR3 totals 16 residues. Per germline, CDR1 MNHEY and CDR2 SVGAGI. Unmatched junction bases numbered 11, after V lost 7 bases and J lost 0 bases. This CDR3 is CASNHPDRQSNYGYTF. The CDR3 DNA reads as TGTGCCAGCAACCACCCGGACAGGCAGTCTAACTATGGCTACACCTTC.

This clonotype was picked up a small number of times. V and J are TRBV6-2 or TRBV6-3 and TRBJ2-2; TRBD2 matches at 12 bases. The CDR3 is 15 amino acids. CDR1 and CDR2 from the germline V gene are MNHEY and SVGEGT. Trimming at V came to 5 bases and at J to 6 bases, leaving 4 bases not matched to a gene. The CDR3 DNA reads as TGTGCCAGCAGTCCTAGCGGGAGGGCCCCCGGGGAGCTGTTTTTT. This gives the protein CASSPSGRAPGELFF.

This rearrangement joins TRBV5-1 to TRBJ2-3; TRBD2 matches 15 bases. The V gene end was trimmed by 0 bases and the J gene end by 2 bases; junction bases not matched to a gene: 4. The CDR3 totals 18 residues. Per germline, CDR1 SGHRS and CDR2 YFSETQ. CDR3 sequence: CASSLEGLAGGPTDTQYF. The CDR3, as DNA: TGCGCCAGCAGCTTGGAAGGACTAGCGGGGGGGCCCACAGATACGCAGTATTTT.

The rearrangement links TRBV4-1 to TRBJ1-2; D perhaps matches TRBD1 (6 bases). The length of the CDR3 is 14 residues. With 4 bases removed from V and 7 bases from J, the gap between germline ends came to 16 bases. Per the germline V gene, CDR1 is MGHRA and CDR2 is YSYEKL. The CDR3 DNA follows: TGCGCCAGCAGCCCGCAGACAGGTTCCTCTGGCTACACCTTC. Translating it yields CASSPQTGSSGYTF.

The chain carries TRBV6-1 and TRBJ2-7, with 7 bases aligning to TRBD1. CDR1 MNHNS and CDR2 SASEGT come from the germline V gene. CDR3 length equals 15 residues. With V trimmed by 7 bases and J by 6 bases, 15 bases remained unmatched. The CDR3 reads CASMRGAGGVLEQYF. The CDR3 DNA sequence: TGTGCCAGCATGAGAGGGGCAGGGGGTGTCCTCGAGCAGTACTTC.

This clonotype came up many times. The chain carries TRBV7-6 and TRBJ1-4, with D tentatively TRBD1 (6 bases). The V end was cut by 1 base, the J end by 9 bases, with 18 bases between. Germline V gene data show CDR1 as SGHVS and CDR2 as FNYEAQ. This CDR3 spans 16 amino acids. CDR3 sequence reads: CASSLDTRGGRQKLFF. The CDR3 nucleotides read TGTGCCAGCAGCTTAGACACCCGAGGGGGGAGGCAAAAACTGTTTTTT.

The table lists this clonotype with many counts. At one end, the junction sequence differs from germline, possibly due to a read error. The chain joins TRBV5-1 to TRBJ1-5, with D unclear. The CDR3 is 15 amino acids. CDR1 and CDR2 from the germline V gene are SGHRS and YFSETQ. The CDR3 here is CASSLGPNSNQPQHF. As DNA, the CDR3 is TGTGCCAGCAGCTTAGGTCCAAATAGCAATCAGCCCCAGCATTTT.

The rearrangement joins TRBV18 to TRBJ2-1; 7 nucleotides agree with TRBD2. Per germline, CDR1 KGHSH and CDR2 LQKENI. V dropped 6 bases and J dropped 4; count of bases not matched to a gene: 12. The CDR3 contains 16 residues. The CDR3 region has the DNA TGTGCCAGCTCCCACGAGAAGCGGGATTCTTACAATGAGCAGTTCTTC. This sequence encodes CASSHEKRDSYNEQFF.

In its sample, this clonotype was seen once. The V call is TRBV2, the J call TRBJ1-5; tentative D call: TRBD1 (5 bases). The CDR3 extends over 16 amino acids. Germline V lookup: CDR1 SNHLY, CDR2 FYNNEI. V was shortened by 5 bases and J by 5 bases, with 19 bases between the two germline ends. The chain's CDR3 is CASSPRDGRLHQPQHF. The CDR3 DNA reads TGTGCCAGCAGTCCCCGGGACGGAAGACTTCATCAGCCCCAGCATTTT.

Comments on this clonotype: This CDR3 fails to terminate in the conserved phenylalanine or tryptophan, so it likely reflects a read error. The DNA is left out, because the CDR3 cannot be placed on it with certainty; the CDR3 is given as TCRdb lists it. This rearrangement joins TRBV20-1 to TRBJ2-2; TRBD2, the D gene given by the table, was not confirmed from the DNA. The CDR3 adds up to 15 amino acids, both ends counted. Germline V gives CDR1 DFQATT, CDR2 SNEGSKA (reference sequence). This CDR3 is CSALDTSGGHRGAVV.

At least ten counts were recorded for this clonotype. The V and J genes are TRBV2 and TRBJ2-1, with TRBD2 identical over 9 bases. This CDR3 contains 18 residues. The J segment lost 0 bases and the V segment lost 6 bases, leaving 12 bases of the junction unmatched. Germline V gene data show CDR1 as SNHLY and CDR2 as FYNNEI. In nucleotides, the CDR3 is TGTGCCAGCAGAGTGCGGGAGGGCCTAGTGAGCTCCTACAATGAGCAGTTCTTC. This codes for CASRVREGLVSSYNEQFF.

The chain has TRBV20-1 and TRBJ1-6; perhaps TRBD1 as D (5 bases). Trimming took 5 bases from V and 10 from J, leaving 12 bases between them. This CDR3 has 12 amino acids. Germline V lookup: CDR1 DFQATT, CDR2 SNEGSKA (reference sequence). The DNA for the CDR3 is TGCAGTGCTTCGAGGGGTCGGTCACCCCTCCACTTT. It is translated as CSASRGRSPLHF.

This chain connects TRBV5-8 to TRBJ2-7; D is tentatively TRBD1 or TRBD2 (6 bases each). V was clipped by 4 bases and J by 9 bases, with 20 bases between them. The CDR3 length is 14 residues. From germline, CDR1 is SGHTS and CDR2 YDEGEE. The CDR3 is CASSPGAPKVSQYF. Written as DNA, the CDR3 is TGTGCCAGCAGCCCGGGGGCCCCTAAAGTATCGCAGTACTTC. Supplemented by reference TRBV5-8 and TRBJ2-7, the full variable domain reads EAGVTQSPTHLIKTRGQQATLRCSPISGHTSVYWYQQALGLGLQFLLWYDEGEERNRGNFPPRFSGRQFPNYSSELNVNALELEDSALYLCASSPGAPKVSQYFGPGTRLTVT.

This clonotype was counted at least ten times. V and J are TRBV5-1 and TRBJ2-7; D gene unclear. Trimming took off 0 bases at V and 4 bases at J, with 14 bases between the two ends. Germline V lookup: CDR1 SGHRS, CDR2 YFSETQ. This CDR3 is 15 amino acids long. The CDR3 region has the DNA TGCGCCAGCAGCTTGGGCGAAGGATTTTGGTACGAGCAGTACTTC. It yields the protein CASSLGEGFWYEQYF.

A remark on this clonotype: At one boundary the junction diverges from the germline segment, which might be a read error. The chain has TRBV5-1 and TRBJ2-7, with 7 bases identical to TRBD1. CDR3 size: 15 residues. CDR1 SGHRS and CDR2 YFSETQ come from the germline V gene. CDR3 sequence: CASSASRAGGYEQYF. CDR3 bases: TGTGCCAGCAGTGCTAGCCGGGCAGGGGGCTACGAGCAGTACTTC.

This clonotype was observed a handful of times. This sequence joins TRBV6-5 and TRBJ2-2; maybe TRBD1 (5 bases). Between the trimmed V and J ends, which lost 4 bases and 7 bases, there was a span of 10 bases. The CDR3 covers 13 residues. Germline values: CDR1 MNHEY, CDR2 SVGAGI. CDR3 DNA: TGTGCCAGCAGTTTCACAGGCATCGGGGAGCTGTTTTTT. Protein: CASSFTGIGELFF.

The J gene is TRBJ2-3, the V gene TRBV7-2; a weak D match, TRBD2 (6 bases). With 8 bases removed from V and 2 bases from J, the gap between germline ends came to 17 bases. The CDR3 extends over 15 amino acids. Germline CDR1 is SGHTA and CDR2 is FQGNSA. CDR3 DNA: TGTGCCAGCGGGACCCGCGCGGGGATCACAGATACGCAGTATTTT. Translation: CASGTRAGITDTQYF.

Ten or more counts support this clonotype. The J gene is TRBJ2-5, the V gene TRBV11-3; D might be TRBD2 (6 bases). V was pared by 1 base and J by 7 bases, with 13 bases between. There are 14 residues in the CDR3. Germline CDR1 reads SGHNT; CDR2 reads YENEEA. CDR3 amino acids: CASSLGGLLMTQYF. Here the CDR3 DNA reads TGTGCCAGCAGCTTAGGGGGACTGCTGATGACCCAGTACTTC.

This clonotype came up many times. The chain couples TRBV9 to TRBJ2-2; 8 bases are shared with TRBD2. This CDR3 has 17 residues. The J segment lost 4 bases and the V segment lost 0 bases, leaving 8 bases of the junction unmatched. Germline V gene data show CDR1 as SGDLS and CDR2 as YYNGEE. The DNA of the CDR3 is TGTGCCAGCAGCGTAGCGGGACGGGAGGGCGGCACCGGGGAGCTGTTTTTT. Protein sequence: CASSVAGREGGTGELFF.

This chain's CDR3 is CASNPGQGADSPLHF. The CDR3 nucleotides read TGTGCCAGTAACCCGGGACAGGGCGCGGATTCACCCCTCCACTTT. V and J are TRBV19 and TRBJ1-6; 9 positions match TRBD1. This CDR3 has 15 residues. From germline, CDR1 is LNHDA and CDR2 SQIVND (reference sequence). V lost 7 bases, J lost 8 bases, and 9 bases stayed unmatched.

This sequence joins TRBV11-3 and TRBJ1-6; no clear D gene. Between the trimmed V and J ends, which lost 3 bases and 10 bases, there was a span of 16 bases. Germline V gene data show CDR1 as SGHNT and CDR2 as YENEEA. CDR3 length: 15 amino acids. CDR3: CASSFEQAGGSPLHF. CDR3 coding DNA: TGTGCCAGCAGCTTCGAGCAAGCGGGAGGGTCACCCCTCCACTTT.

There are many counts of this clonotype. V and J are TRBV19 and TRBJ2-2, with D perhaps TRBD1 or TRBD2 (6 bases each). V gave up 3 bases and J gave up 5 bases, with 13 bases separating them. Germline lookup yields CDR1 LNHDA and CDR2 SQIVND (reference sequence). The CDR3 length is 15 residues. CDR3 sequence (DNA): TGTGCCAGTAGTATGAGGGGGGCTTCGACCGGGGAGCTGTTTTTT. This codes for CASSMRGASTGELFF.

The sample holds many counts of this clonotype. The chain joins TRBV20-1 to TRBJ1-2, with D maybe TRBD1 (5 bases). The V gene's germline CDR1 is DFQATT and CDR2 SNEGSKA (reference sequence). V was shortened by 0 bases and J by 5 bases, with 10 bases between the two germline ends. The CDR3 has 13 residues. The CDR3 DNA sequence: TGCAGTGCTAGAGACACCGGGACTTATGGCTACACCTTC. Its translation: CSARDTGTYGYTF.

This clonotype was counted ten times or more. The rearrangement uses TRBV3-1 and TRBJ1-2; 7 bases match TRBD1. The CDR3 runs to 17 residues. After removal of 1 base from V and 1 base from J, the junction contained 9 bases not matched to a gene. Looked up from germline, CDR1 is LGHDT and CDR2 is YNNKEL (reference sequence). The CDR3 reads CASSQGGTAPGNYGYTF. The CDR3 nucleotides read TGTGCCAGCAGCCAAGGGGGGACAGCCCCTGGTAACTATGGCTACACCTTC.

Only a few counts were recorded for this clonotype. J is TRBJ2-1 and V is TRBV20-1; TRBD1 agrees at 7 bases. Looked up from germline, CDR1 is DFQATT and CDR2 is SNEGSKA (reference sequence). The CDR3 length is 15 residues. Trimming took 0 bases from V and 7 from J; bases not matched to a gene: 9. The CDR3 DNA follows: TGCAGTGCTAGAGAACCACGGACAGGAGCGAATGAGCAGTTCTTC. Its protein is CSAREPRTGANEQFF.

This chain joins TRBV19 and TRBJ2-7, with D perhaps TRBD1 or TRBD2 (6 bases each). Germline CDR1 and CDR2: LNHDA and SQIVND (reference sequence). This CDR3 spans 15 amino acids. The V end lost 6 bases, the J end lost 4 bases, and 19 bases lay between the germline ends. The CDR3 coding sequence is TGTGCCAGTAGGCCTGGCGGGACACGCTTGTACGAGCAGTACTTC. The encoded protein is CASRPGGTRLYEQYF.